This T cell receptor (beta chain) stems from a study of regulatory T cells in long-lasting Graves disease (dated by TCRdb to the early 2020s). A note on the overall study: Antithyroid drugs had been taken for less than 3 months by newly diagnosed Graves' disease patients. This study used TCR sequencing and RNA sequencing of peripheral blood to compare persistent Graves' disease patients against newly diagnosed Graves' disease patients. The study was registered as a clinical trial and conducted in China. A total of roughly 35 samples underwent TCR sequencing: about 13 from persistent and around 20 from newly diagnosed Graves' disease patients.

This clonotype was seen many times. Its recognized antigen is unknown. No much larger clonotype is one base removed from it; base qualities were not supplied. Library method: multiplex PCR. The sample was run on an Illumina HiSeq 4000. TCR beta libraries were built with iRepertoire HTBI primers and Arm-PCR amplification of CDR3 regions. Gel purification was performed on PCR products prior to sequencing. In the paper's pipeline: Gene usage analysis of CDR3 amino acid clonotypes relied on the approximately 60 TRBV and 15 or so TRBJ segments identified across samples. COPE and FqMerger were used to merge filtered high-quality paired reads into contigs. Contigs were aligned with BLAST to IMGT TRBV, TRBD and TRBJ reference genes, and CDR3 was defined per IMGT. Any clonotype with a frequency above 0.1% was classified as a highly expanded clone. Repertoire diversity was measured by Shannon entropy, and V-J evenness by the Gini coefficient. Clonotypes shared by more than one individual were considered public. The public reads were run again by TCRdb, first through fastp at Q25 and then through MiXCR, and only productive beta chains were kept. Rows are combined by CDR3 protein, so each entry shows the most common genes and DNA. The V and J calls and clone size come from TCRdb's table, not from the authors' own analysis. This sample is represented by about 350,000 distinct CDR3 sequences; roughly a sixth of them were singletons. The ten largest clones capture around 27% of the sample.

V has 0 bases trimmed and J has 4 bases trimmed; junction bases matching no gene number 2. Based on the germline V gene, the CDR1 and CDR2 sequences are SGDLS and YYNGEE. Inclusive of the bounding cysteine and phenylalanine, the CDR3 is 15 residues long. The sequence is cut down to CDR3 DNA, 45 bases in frame from base 1. The paper as a whole reports these results and caveats: More public clonotypes were shared among persistent patients (under 3,000) than among newly diagnosed patients (under 1,000). The authors noted that the small sample size was a limitation that may lower accuracy. Lower TCR Shannon entropy and fewer highly expanded clones were observed in persistent Graves' disease patients than in newly diagnosed patients, which suggested clonal expansion. TRBV28, TRBJ1-2 and TRBJ2-5 were preferentially used in persistent disease, while TRBV20-1 and TRBJ2-1 were favored in newly diagnosed disease. Because the primary lesion, thyroid tissue, could not be accessed, the study looked at peripheral blood alone. Only the TCR beta chain was sequenced and analyzed.

What this sample's time point label stands for: newly diagnosed GD, antithyroid drugs for less than 3 months. For both TCR sequencing and RNA sequencing, RNA was extracted from PBMCs in TRIzol. Graves' disease was diagnosed according to American Thyroid Association guidelines. Recruitment of patients was carried out at an endocrinology department in Xi'an, China. From each patient, roughly 9 milliliters of peripheral blood was collected into an EDTA anticoagulant tube. Ficoll Paque Plus density gradient separation was used to isolate PBMCs, and no additional T cell sorting was done. An Agilent 2100 Bioanalyzer and agarose gel were used to check RNA quality, while a NanoDrop 2000 measured RNA concentration. Another study also made use of these data, one on T cells in Graves' hyperthyroidism and ophthalmopathy. That second publication adds: Stable Graves' hyperthyroidism was defined as the absence of progression to ophthalmopathy over 18 months of follow-up. Hyperthyroidism patients were newly diagnosed, had a disease duration of under 2 months, and were aged 18 to 65 years. Any patient with an uncontrolled infection, another autoimmune disease, pregnancy or lactation was excluded. Diagnoses were based on clinical symptoms, serum thyroxine and TRAb, thyroid ultrasound and orbital computed tomography. The first round of RT-PCR for the TCR CDR3 was performed with the HTBI primer set and the Qiagen OneStep RT-PCR kit. Most expanded thyroid clonotypes (frequency above 0.001) were also detected in blood, a finding suggesting that blood repertoires may reflect thyroid immune responses. A model built on a 13 V-J signature distinguished ophthalmopathy from stable hyperthyroidism, reaching approximately 89% sensitivity and around 81% specificity in cross-validation and 80%/75% in testing. In validation, the model predicted progression to ophthalmopathy with 60% to 71% sensitivity and 72% to 85% specificity, a median of 6.5 months before onset. To identify TCR V-J signatures that set the groups apart, the researchers used a discovery cohort of 100 patients, made up of roughly 40 with Graves' ophthalmopathy and about 60 with stable Graves' hyperthyroidism. An independent validation cohort of fewer than 20 hyperthyroidism patients and approximately 15 patients who later progressed to ophthalmopathy tested prospective prediction of ophthalmopathy. The 100 discovery patients were randomly split 7:3 into training and test sets. Thyroid tissue and blood T-cell repertoires from six or seven Graves' hyperthyroidism patients were also compared in the study. Once sampling was done, hyperthyroidism patients were given methimazole at a starting dose of 30 mg daily, whereas ophthalmopathy patients were given high-dose intravenous methylprednisolone. A second multiplex PCR round built the libraries, followed by size selection and purification. Libraries were sequenced paired-end with 100 bp reads on an Illumina HiSeq2000. SOAPnuke was used to process the raw data, removing reads that contained adapters or uncalled bases, had a mean Phred below 15, or lacked an exact match to the constant primer or identifier. High-quality paired reads were merged using COPE v1.2.5, and each unique nucleotide sequence was defined as a clonotype. Clonotypes were aligned to IMGT TRBV, TRBD and TRBJ reference segments using MiTCR v1.1. Only V-J combinations with frequency above 0.0001, covering roughly 99% of repertoires, were analysed. The TCS score was defined as F50 (clonal expansion) divided by E x V (chaos), with BLOSUM62-based TCRdist calculated between CDR3 peptides within each V-J. Welch's t-statistics and random forest reduced several hundred V-J features to some 14, which were used in a naive Bayes classifier (R e1071). No statistical method was used to set the sample size in advance, and investigators knew the group allocation. According to the paper, TCR Vbeta CDR3 sequencing was carried out on 135 peripheral blood samples, which came from more than 40 ophthalmopathy, under 85 hyperthyroidism and roughly 17 progressor patients.

The sequence was obtained from a man aged 35-49 years with Graves disease. Donor details come from another sample of the same person, matched by shared clones. The rearranged chain carries TRBV9 and TRBJ2-1, with TRBD1 identical over 9 junction bases. Source: peripheral blood mononuclear cells (PBMCs), taken at new diagnosis, from a patient treated with antithyroid drugs. The DNA sequence follows: TGTGCCAGCAGCGTAGACGGACAGGGGTACAATGAGCAGTTCTTC. The translation is CASSVDGQGYNEQFF.